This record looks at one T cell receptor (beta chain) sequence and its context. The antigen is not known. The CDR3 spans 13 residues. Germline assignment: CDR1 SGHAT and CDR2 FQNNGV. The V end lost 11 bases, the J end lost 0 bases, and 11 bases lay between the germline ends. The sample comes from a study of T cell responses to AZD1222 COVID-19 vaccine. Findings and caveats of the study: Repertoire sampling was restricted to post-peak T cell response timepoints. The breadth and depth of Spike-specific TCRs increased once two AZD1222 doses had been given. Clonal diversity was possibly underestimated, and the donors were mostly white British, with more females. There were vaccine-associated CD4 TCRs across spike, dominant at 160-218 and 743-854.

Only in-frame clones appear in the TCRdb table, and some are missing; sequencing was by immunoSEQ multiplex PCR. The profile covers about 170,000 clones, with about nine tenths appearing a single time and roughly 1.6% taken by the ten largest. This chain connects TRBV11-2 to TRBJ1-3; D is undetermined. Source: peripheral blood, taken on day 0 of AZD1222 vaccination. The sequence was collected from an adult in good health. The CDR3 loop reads CAGRRDSGNTIYF. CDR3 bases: TGTGCCGGACGGAGAGACTCTGGAAACACCATATATTTT.